Reported below is one T cell receptor (beta chain). Its antigen is as yet unknown. The sample comes from a study of Ad26.COV2.S vaccination and SARS-CoV-2 variants. Study details: COV1001, an Ad26.COV2.S trial, supplied this vaccine-arm donor. General observations from the study: Placebo and vaccine recipients had non-spike TCR breadth that was similar. Overall T cell responses may have been underestimated by the analyses of TCR breadth and depth.

Clones were read by immunoSEQ multiplex PCR, and TCRdb kept only the in-frame ones, dropping some. The table lists more than 400,000 clones, 80% to 95% of them singletons. Treatment defined: some 20 received Ad26.COV2.S at low or high dose, single or two shots; several received placebo; per-sample allocation not given. Samples analyzed were those drawn on day 63 after the first vaccine or placebo injection. What was given as vaccine was an Ad26 vector encoding Wuhan-strain SARS-CoV-2 spike. The sequences come from peripheral blood, collected in a trial of Ad26.COV2.S vaccine versus placebo. This TCR was sampled from a person aged 18-65 years who received the Ad26.COV2.S COVID-19 vaccine or a placebo.

The CDR3 protein is CAWEAWGEQYF. Here the CDR3 DNA reads TGTGCCTGGGAGGCGTGGGGCGAGCAGTACTTC. This chain links TRBV30 with TRBJ2-7; D uncertain. The germline V gene has CDR1 GTSNPN and CDR2 SVGIG (reference sequence). The CDR3 consists of 11 residues. V was shortened by 5 bases and J by 6 bases, with 11 bases between the two germline ends.